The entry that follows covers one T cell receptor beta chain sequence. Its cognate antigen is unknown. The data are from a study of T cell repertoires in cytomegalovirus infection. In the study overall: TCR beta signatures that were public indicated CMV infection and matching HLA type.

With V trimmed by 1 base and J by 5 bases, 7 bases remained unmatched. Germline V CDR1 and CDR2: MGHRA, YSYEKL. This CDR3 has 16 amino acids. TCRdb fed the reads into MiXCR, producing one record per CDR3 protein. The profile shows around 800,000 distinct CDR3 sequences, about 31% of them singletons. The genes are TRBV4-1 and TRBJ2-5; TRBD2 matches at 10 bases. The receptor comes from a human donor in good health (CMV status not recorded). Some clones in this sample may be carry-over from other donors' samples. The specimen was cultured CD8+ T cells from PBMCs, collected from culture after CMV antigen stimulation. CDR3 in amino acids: CASSQGTSGVRETQYF. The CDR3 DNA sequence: TGCGCCAGCAGCCAAGGGACTAGCGGAGTTCGGGAGACCCAGTACTTC.